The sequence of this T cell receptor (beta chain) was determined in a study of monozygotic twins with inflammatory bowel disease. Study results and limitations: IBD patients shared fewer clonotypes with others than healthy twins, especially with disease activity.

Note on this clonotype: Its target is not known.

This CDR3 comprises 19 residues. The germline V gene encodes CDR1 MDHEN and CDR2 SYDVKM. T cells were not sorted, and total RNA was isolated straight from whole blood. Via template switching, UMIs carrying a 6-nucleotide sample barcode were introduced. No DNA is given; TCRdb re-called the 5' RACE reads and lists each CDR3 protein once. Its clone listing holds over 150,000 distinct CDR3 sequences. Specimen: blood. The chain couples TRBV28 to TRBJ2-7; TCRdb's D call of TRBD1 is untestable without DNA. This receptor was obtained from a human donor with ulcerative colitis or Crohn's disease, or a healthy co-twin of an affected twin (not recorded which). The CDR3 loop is CASSLWGQGAGGMVYEQYF.